These T cell receptor beta chains were read from a single sample in a study of spatial heterogeneity in lung cancer. TCRdb re-called the 5' RACE reads with MiXCR, one entry per CDR3 protein. Of around 92,000 distinct CDR3 sequences listed, roughly 12% are singletons. Sequenced material: PBMCs, taken at surgery. All receptors come from a male donor with early-stage non-small cell lung cancer. The CDR3 runs from the conserved cysteine through the conserved F or W. A D gene is named only where the DNA matches it firmly. Some rows mark clone size as missing; the rest say once, few, many or name a class of expanded clone.

TRBV20-1	TRBD1	NA	TRBJ2-5	CSARTGGEETQYF	TGCAGTGCTAGGACAGGGGGTGAAGAGACCCAGTACTTC
TRBV7-2	TRBD2	NA	TRBJ2-7	CASRASGSSAYEQYF	TGTGCCAGCAGAGCTAGCGGGAGTTCGGCCTACGAGCAGTACTTC
TRBV5-1	NA	few	TRBJ2-5	CASSLTGSQETQYF	TGCGCCAGCAGCCTCACAGGAAGCCAAGAGACCCAGTACTTC
TRBV11-2	NA	NA	TRBJ2-5	CASSSGPRTQYF	TGTGCCAGCAGCTCGGGCCCGAGGACCCAGTACTTC
TRBV29-1	NA	many	TRBJ1-5	CSVRDNHNQPQHF	TGCAGCGTCAGAGACAACCACAATCAGCCCCAGCATTTT
TRBV25-1	TRBD1	NA	TRBJ1-2	CASSSGQGFGYTF	TGTGCCAGCAGTTCGGGACAGGGGTTTGGCTACACCTTC
TRBV2	TRBD1	NA	TRBJ1-6	CASRAGTANSPLHF	TGTGCCAGCAGGGCCGGGACAGCTAATTCACCCCTCCACTTT
TRBV4-2	NA	NA	TRBJ1-3	CASSQAGRDPGNTIYF	TGTGCCAGCAGCCAGGCGGGCAGGGACCCTGGAAACACCATATATTTT
TRBV18	NA	few	TRBJ1-2	CASSLPVRGYGYTF	TGTGCCAGCTCACTCCCCGTACGGGGCTACGGCTACACCTTC
TRBV2	NA	NA	TRBJ2-2	CASTPVLWDTGELFF	TGTGCCAGCACCCCTGTCCTATGGGACACCGGGGAGCTGTTTTTT
TRBV6-5	NA	NA	TRBJ2-4	CASSELPRTAKNIQYF	TGTGCCAGCAGCGAACTCCCCAGGACAGCCAAAAACATTCAGTACTTC
TRBV2	NA	NA	TRBJ2-1	CASSRGSSYNEQFF	TGTGCCAGCAGTAGGGGGAGCTCCTACAATGAGCAGTTCTTC
TRBV9	NA	few	TRBJ2-2	CASSAHGTLNTGELFF	TGTGCCAGCAGCGCACACGGGACTTTGAACACCGGGGAGCTGTTTTTT
TRBV9	NA	many	TRBJ2-5	CASSVAGVEETQYF	TGTGCCAGCAGCGTAGCGGGAGTCGAAGAGACCCAGTACTTC
TRBV20-1	TRBD2	NA	TRBJ2-7	CSAPPGLAGYEQYF	TGCAGTGCCCCACCGGGACTAGCGGGCTACGAGCAGTACTTC
TRBV5-1	NA	few	TRBJ1-3	CASSLVPANSGNTIYF	TGCGCCAGCAGCTTGGTACCCGCTAACTCTGGAAACACCATATATTTT
TRBV12-3/TRBV12-4	TRBD1	few	TRBJ2-7	CASSSTSGTGFNEQYF	TGTGCCAGCAGTAGCACCTCCGGGACAGGGTTTAACGAGCAGTACTTC
TRBV5-4	NA	NA	TRBJ2-5	CASSLPGSQETQYF	TGTGCCAGCAGCTTACCGGGATCCCAAGAGACCCAGTACTTC
TRBV4-2	NA	few	TRBJ2-1	CASSHPLGGWDEQFF	TGTGCCAGCAGCCATCCCCTGGGGGGTTGGGATGAGCAGTTCTTC
TRBV28	TRBD1	NA	TRBJ1-4	CATLARGHDKEKLFF	TGTGCCACCCTCGCAAGGGGGCACGACAAGGAAAAACTGTTTTTT
TRBV6-6	NA	NA	TRBJ1-1	CASAGIGTEAFF	TGTGCCAGCGCAGGGATTGGGACTGAAGCTTTCTTT
TRBV7-9	NA	NA	TRBJ1-5	CASSSQDQPQHF	TGTGCCAGCAGCTCACAGGATCAGCCCCAGCATTTT
TRBV28	NA	NA	TRBJ2-1	CASSDGLALPQFF	TGTGCCAGCAGTGACGGGCTAGCCCTACCCCAGTTCTTC
TRBV5-6	NA	few	TRBJ2-2	CASSPPNSAGELFF	TGTGCCAGCAGCCCGCCCAACAGCGCCGGGGAGCTGTTTTTT
TRBV6-5	TRBD2	few	TRBJ2-5	CASSYSGLAQETQYF	TGTGCCAGCAGTTACTCAGGACTAGCTCAAGAGACCCAGTACTTC
TRBV7-9	NA	few	TRBJ1-3	CASNRGNTIYF	TGTGCCAGCAACCGTGGAAACACCATATATTTT
TRBV7-9	TRBD2	few	TRBJ2-7	CASSELAGASEQYF	TGTGCCAGCAGCGAACTAGCGGGAGCTAGTGAGCAGTACTTC
TRBV7-9	NA	many	TRBJ2-5	CASIKGPETQYF	TGTGCCAGCATCAAGGGCCCGGAGACCCAGTACTTC
TRBV19	NA	NA	TRBJ1-1	CASSLRTAPEAFF	TGTGCCAGTAGTCTACGGACGGCTCCTGAAGCTTTCTTT
TRBV29-1	NA	few	TRBJ2-1	CSVATGLLGDEQFF	TGCAGCGTTGCTACAGGGCTCCTGGGTGATGAGCAGTTCTTC
TRBV5-6	TRBD2	many	TRBJ2-3	CASSSGIGAGGTDTQYF	TGTGCCAGCAGCTCGGGAATAGGAGCGGGGGGGACAGATACGCAGTATTTT
TRBV7-2	NA	NA	TRBJ2-7	CASSLRSYEQYF	TGTGCCAGCAGCCTCCGGTCCTACGAGCAGTACTTC
TRBV3-1	NA	many	TRBJ2-3	CASSQTGKGDTQYF	TGTGCCAGCAGCCAGACCGGAAAAGGGGATACGCAGTATTTT
TRBV28	NA	NA	TRBJ1-2	CASAGGNGYTF	TGTGCCAGCGCGGGCGGGAATGGCTACACCTTC
TRBV20-1	NA	few	TRBJ2-7	CSAPRGSYEQYF	TGCAGTGCCCCCCGAGGCTCCTACGAGCAGTACTTC
TRBV7-8	NA	few	TRBJ2-5	CASSLNGQPISKETQYF	TGTGCCAGCAGCTTAAACGGACAGCCAATTAGTAAGGAGACCCAGTACTTC